The 10 T cell receptor beta chains below all came from one sample that was sequenced in a study of response to subunit inactivated influenza vaccine. Each CDR3 protein gets one entry after TCRdb re-called the RT-PCR reads with MiXCR. The profile shows some 550,000 distinct CDR3 sequences, around 25% of them singletons. These records were also assigned to another study, of T cells expressing NK-cell markers. This second study notes: Template switching by 5'RACE with UMIs generated the TCR beta cDNA.

The sample was CD4+ T cells sorted from PBMCs, taken 12 days after vaccination. The receptors here all came from a man aged 50 or older who received an inactivated influenza vaccine.

The chain's CDR3 is CASNIQDTQYF. CDR3 coding DNA: TGTGCCAGCAACATTCAGGATACGCAGTATTTT. The V gene is TRBV2, the J gene TRBJ2-3, with no clear D. V dropped 7 bases and J dropped 6 bases, with 8 bases sitting between them. The V gene's germline CDR1 is SNHLY and CDR2 FYNNEI. The CDR3 loop spans 11 amino acids.

V and J are TRBV20-1 and TRBJ2-7; tentative D call: TRBD1 (5 bases). V was shortened by 6 bases and J by 5 bases, with 14 bases between the two germline ends. Germline-derived CDR1 and CDR2 are DFQATT and SNEGSKA (reference sequence). The CDR3 consists of 12 residues. CDR3 nucleotides: TGCAGTGCCCTTGGGGCAGCCAACGAGCAGTACTTC. Protein: CSALGAANEQYF.

The rearrangement uses TRBV2 and TRBJ2-5, with D unclear. From germline, CDR1 is SNHLY and CDR2 FYNNEI. The ends were cut back, 4 bases at V and 1 base at J, with 7 bases in the middle. The CDR3 has 13 residues. The CDR3 coding sequence is TGTGCCAGCAGTGGGCGGCGCCAAGAGACCCAGTACTTC. Its translation: CASSGRRQETQYF.

This clonotype was picked up one time. The rearrangement joins TRBV20-1 to TRBJ1-6; D is undetermined. This CDR3 spans 14 amino acids. CDR1 and CDR2 from the germline V gene are DFQATT and SNEGSKA (reference sequence). Trimming took 6 bases from V and 7 from J, leaving 16 bases between them. The CDR3 spells CSAIDRRWNSPLHF. CDR3 nucleotide sequence: TGCAGTGCCATAGACCGGAGGTGGAATTCACCCCTCCACTTT.

The chain links TRBV12-3 or TRBV12-4 to TRBJ2-1; 8 bases line up with TRBD1. The CDR3 contains 15 residues. V was pared by 3 bases and J by 6 bases, with 7 bases of the junction left unmatched. The CDR3 bases are TGTGCCAGCAGTTTTAGGACAGGGTTAGGCAATGAGCAGTTCTTC. This sequence encodes CASSFRTGLGNEQFF.

The CDR3 DNA reads as TGTGCCACCAGTGAACGGGGACGGACCTCCCTGTTTTTT. Translated: CATSERGRTSLFF. The rearrangement joins TRBV24-1 to TRBJ2-2; either TRBD1 or TRBD2 may fit D (5 bases each). Trimming pared 4 bases from V and 14 bases from J, leaving 16 bases between. CDR1 is KGHDR and CDR2 is SFDVKD in the germline V gene. This CDR3 is built from 13 residues.

This clonotype was observed a few times. This chain connects TRBV12-3 or TRBV12-4 to TRBJ2-7, with 7 nucleotides matching TRBD2. Trimming cost V 6 bases and J 3 bases; bases outside gene matches: 14. The CDR3 is 16 residues long. The CDR3 sequence: CASSRTVGGSGYEQYF. The CDR3 DNA sequence: TGTGCCAGCAGCCGGACCGTGGGAGGGTCGGGCTACGAGCAGTACTTC.

This clonotype was counted ten times or more. V gene TRBV12-3 or TRBV12-4 combines with J gene TRBJ2-1; D assignment may be TRBD1 or TRBD2 (5 bases each). CDR3 length: 16 amino acids. Trimming pared 3 bases from V and 5 bases from J, leaving 17 bases between. This CDR3 is CASSLSGGALNNEQFF. The DNA of the CDR3 is TGTGCCAGCAGTTTGAGTGGGGGAGCCCTGAACAATGAGCAGTTCTTC.

This sequence joins TRBV19 and TRBJ2-7; D unclear. From germline, CDR1 is LNHDA and CDR2 SQIVND (reference sequence). This CDR3 spans 15 amino acids. Deletions cut 3 bases from V and 0 bases from J, with 12 bases between. The CDR3 region has the DNA TGTGCCAGTAGTATGTCGGCCAGGAGCTCCTACGAGCAGTACTTC. This codes for CASSMSARSSYEQYF. The whole variable domain, remainder taken from reference TRBV19 and TRBJ2-7, is DGGITQSPKYLFRKEGQNVTLSCEQNLNHDAMYWYRQDPGQGLRLIYYSQIVNDFQKGDIAEGYSVSREKKESFPLTVTSAQKNPTAFYLCASSMSARSSYEQYFGPGTRLTVT.

V usage is TRBV20-1 and J usage is TRBJ2-5; D perhaps matches TRBD2 (6 bases). The CDR3 has 14 residues. Germline CDR1 DFQATT, CDR2 SNEGSKA (reference sequence). The V and J ends lost 6 bases and 5 bases respectively, with 19 bases between them. In DNA form, the CDR3 reads TGCAGTGCCCTGACTGGGGCGGAGGGGGAGACCCAGTACTTC. The encoded protein is CSALTGAEGETQYF.